Each of the 18 T cell receptor beta chains below was sequenced from the same sample in a study of blood T cell repertoires in COVID-19. Clones were read by immunoSEQ multiplex PCR, and TCRdb kept only the in-frame ones, dropping some. This sample has roughly 240,000 clones; 65% to 90% occur once, and the top ten carry approximately 9%. Sequences were obtained from PBMCs or T cells enriched from blood (not recorded which). These receptors were obtained from a woman aged 45 to 65 with acute COVID-19.

This chain links TRBV5-1 with TRBJ1-1; maybe TRBD1 (6 bases). The V end was cut by 0 bases, the J end by 5 bases, with 11 bases between. The CDR3 runs to 14 residues. Germline V CDR1 and CDR2: SGHRS, YFSETQ. Written as DNA, the CDR3 is TGCGCCAGCAGCTTGGGACAGGCGGGTACTGAAGCTTTCTTT. This translates into CASSLGQAGTEAFF.

V gene TRBV5-1 combines with J gene TRBJ1-4; D perhaps matches TRBD1 (5 bases). CDR1 is SGHRS and CDR2 is YFSETQ in the germline V gene. Trimming took 5 bases from V and 8 from J, leaving 16 bases between them. The CDR3 is 14 amino acids. The CDR3 loop is CASSTGSGGEKLFF. DNA for the CDR3: TGCGCCAGCAGTACCGGGTCCGGGGGAGAAAAACTGTTTTTT.

In this sample, this clone turned up once. The chain joins TRBV6-5 to TRBJ1-3; 7 bases map to TRBD1. Unmatched junction bases numbered 6, after V lost 6 bases and J lost 4 bases. The CDR3 totals 14 residues. Germline V gene lookup returns CDR1 MNHEY and CDR2 SVGAGI. CDR3 bases: TGTGCCAGCAGGCCGACAGGGCACGGAAACACCATATATTTT. Translated, it gives CASRPTGHGNTIYF.

The V call is TRBV6-5, the J call TRBJ1-1, with D perhaps matching TRBD1 (6 bases). Trimming took off 0 bases at V and 5 bases at J, with 7 bases between the two ends. The CDR3 is 13 amino acids. The germline V gene encodes CDR1 MNHEY and CDR2 SVGAGI. The CDR3 protein is CASSYSGATEAFF. The CDR3 bases are TGTGCCAGCAGTTACTCGGGGGCTACTGAAGCTTTCTTT.

The V call is TRBV30, the J call TRBJ2-3, with 8 nucleotides matching TRBD2. Germline CDR1 GTSNPN, CDR2 SVGIG (reference sequence). CDR3 length: 14 residues. V lost 0 bases and J lost 6; bases outside the gene matches: 5. The CDR3 bases are TGTGCCTGGAGTGTAGGGCGGGGGGCGGATACGCAGTATTTT. Protein product: CAWSVGRGADTQYF.

CDR3 residues: CAWSVLGFGQGRETQYF. As DNA, the CDR3 is TGTGCCTGGAGTGTACTTGGATTCGGGCAGGGGAGAGAGACCCAGTACTTC. The V gene is TRBV30, the J gene TRBJ2-5; D is possibly TRBD1 (6 bases). V lost 0 bases and J lost 4, with 21 bases in between. This CDR3 is 17 amino acids long. CDR1 GTSNPN and CDR2 SVGIG come from the germline V gene (reference sequence).

This chain uses TRBV19 with TRBJ2-5; maybe TRBD1 (7 bases). The CDR3 sequence is 15 residues long. V lost 5 bases, J lost 0 bases, and 13 bases lay in between. The germline V gene has CDR1 LNHDA and CDR2 SQIVND (reference sequence). The DNA of the CDR3 is TGTGCCAGTAGTTCAGGGGGGAAGTACCAAGAGACCCAGTACTTC. Translated, it gives CASSSGGKYQETQYF.

The chain has TRBV28 and TRBJ1-2; TRBD1 matches at 10 bases. This CDR3 has 14 residues. The germline gives CDR1 MDHEN, CDR2 SYDVKM. With V trimmed by 4 bases and J by 7 bases, 6 bases remained unmatched. CDR3 in amino acids: CASSSRDRGAGYTF. The CDR3 DNA is TGTGCCAGCAGTTCCCGGGACAGGGGAGCTGGCTACACCTTC.

The chain has TRBV18 and TRBJ1-4, with unresolved D. V was pared by 3 bases and J by 7 bases, with 15 bases between. Germline values: CDR1 KGHSH, CDR2 LQKENI. This CDR3 is 15 amino acids long. The CDR3 DNA follows: TGTGCCAGCTCACCTACGTTAGCTATGGGTGAAAAACTGTTTTTT. The encoded protein is CASSPTLAMGEKLFF.

This clone was recorded once. This chain uses TRBV2 with TRBJ2-3; D is unresolved. The V and J ends lost 7 bases and 2 bases respectively, with 10 bases between them. Germline V lookup: CDR1 SNHLY, CDR2 FYNNEI. CDR3 size: 13 residues. The CDR3, as DNA: TGTGCCAGCACTATGGAGCACACAGATACGCAGTATTTT. This codes for CASTMEHTDTQYF.

V is TRBV7-6 and J is TRBJ1-1, with D tentatively TRBD1 (5 bases). V shed 5 bases and J shed 1 base, with 17 bases lying between them. Per the germline V gene, CDR1 is SGHVS and CDR2 is FNYEAQ. This CDR3 has 16 amino acids. The CDR3 coding sequence is TGTGCCAGCAGCCTCATAGGGGCTCAGGGGAACACTGAAGCTTTCTTT. Translation gives CASSLIGAQGNTEAFF.

The genes are TRBV19 and TRBJ2-1, with 9 positions matching TRBD1. J was trimmed by 5 bases and V by 8 bases; bases with no gene match: 13. The germline V gene has CDR1 LNHDA and CDR2 SQIVND (reference sequence). The CDR3 is 16 residues long. CDR3 sequence (DNA): TGTGCCAGTCGGTTGACCGGGACAGGGAGGGACAATGAGCAGTTCTTC. It yields the protein CASRLTGTGRDNEQFF.

This clone was seen a handful of times. This chain links TRBV29-1 with TRBJ1-2; D possibly corresponds to TRBD1 (5 bases). Germline-derived CDR1 and CDR2 are SQVTM and ANQGSEA. The germline V and J ends were trimmed by 7 bases and 0 bases, with 15 bases remaining between them. CDR3 length: 14 residues. The CDR3 loop is CSAQTGGSNYGYTF. The DNA of the CDR3 is TGCAGCGCCCAGACTGGGGGGTCTAACTATGGCTACACCTTC.

The V gene is TRBV18, the J gene TRBJ2-7, with 9 positions matching TRBD1. V trimming: 6 bases; J trimming: 1 base; junction bases outside the gene matches: 7. The CDR3 length is 15 residues. Germline V lookup: CDR1 KGHSH, CDR2 LQKENI. CDR3 coding DNA: TGTGCCAGCTCCCCGGGACAGGGACAGTCCTACGAGCAGTACTTC. This encodes CASSPGQGQSYEQYF.

The chain couples TRBV20-1 to TRBJ2-3; TRBD2 matches 11 bases. Germline trimming cut 3 bases from V and 0 bases from J; bases unmatched to any gene: 8. This CDR3 spans 17 amino acids. CDR1 and CDR2 from the germline V gene are DFQATT and SNEGSKA (reference sequence). CDR3 DNA: TGCAGTGCTAGTCCCCTAGCGGGGGGACCTAGCACAGATACGCAGTATTTT. Its translation is CSASPLAGGPSTDTQYF.

The chain employs TRBV4-3 and TRBJ1-1, with D maybe TRBD1 (5 bases). CDR3 length equals 19 residues. Trimming took off 4 bases at V and 10 bases at J, with 34 bases between the two ends. Germline loops: CDR1 LGHNA, CDR2 YSLEER. The CDR3 nucleotides read TGCGCCAGCAGCCGAAGATTAGGGATCGGGCAGGGTCCCAAAGTGACAGCTTTCTTT. Its protein is CASSRRLGIGQGPKVTAFF.

The chain employs TRBV21-1 and TRBJ1-6. TRBV21-1 is listed as a pseudogene. This CDR3 comprises 16 residues. DNA for the CDR3: TGTGCCAGCAGCAAGTCGATAGGAGGTTCGAATTCACCCCTCCACTTT. Translated, it gives CASSKSIGGSNSPLHF.

The chain couples TRBV10-3 to TRBJ1-5; D unclear. V lost 8 bases and J 1 base, leaving 9 bases between the germline ends. The CDR3 spans 13 residues. Germline CDR1 ENHRY, CDR2 SYGVKD. This chain's CDR3 is CAIGEDSNQPQHF. CDR3 DNA: TGTGCCATCGGGGAGGACAGCAATCAGCCCCAGCATTTT.